This T cell receptor beta chain stems from a study of blood T cells in healthy people across ages. Points from the study as a whole: Lack of knowledge of donor CMV status possibly confounded expanded clonotype changes.

The table lists this clonotype with a few counts. Antigen specificity is unknown. PCR was performed a second time for about 6 to 11 cycles using a sample-barcoded 5' primer and a J-beta primer mix. Every cDNA was tagged by a template-switch adaptor with 12 random nucleotides. MiXCR, applied by TCRdb to the 5' RACE reads, yields one record per CDR3 protein. The sample lists 600,000 or so distinct CDR3 sequences, roughly 30% occurring once. Researchers collected approximately 9.5 milliliters of peripheral blood from every single donor. The germline V and J ends were trimmed by 8 bases and 4 bases, with 8 bases remaining between them. CDR3 length equals 11 residues. CDR1 and CDR2 (germline): LGHDT, YNNKEL (reference sequence).

The J gene is TRBJ1-1, the V gene TRBV3-1; D perhaps matches TRBD1 (6 bases). The specimen was blood. The sequence was collected from an elderly woman in good health. CDR3 bases: TGTGCCAGCCAGGGGAGCACTGAAGCTTTCTTT. Its translation: CASQGSTEAFF.